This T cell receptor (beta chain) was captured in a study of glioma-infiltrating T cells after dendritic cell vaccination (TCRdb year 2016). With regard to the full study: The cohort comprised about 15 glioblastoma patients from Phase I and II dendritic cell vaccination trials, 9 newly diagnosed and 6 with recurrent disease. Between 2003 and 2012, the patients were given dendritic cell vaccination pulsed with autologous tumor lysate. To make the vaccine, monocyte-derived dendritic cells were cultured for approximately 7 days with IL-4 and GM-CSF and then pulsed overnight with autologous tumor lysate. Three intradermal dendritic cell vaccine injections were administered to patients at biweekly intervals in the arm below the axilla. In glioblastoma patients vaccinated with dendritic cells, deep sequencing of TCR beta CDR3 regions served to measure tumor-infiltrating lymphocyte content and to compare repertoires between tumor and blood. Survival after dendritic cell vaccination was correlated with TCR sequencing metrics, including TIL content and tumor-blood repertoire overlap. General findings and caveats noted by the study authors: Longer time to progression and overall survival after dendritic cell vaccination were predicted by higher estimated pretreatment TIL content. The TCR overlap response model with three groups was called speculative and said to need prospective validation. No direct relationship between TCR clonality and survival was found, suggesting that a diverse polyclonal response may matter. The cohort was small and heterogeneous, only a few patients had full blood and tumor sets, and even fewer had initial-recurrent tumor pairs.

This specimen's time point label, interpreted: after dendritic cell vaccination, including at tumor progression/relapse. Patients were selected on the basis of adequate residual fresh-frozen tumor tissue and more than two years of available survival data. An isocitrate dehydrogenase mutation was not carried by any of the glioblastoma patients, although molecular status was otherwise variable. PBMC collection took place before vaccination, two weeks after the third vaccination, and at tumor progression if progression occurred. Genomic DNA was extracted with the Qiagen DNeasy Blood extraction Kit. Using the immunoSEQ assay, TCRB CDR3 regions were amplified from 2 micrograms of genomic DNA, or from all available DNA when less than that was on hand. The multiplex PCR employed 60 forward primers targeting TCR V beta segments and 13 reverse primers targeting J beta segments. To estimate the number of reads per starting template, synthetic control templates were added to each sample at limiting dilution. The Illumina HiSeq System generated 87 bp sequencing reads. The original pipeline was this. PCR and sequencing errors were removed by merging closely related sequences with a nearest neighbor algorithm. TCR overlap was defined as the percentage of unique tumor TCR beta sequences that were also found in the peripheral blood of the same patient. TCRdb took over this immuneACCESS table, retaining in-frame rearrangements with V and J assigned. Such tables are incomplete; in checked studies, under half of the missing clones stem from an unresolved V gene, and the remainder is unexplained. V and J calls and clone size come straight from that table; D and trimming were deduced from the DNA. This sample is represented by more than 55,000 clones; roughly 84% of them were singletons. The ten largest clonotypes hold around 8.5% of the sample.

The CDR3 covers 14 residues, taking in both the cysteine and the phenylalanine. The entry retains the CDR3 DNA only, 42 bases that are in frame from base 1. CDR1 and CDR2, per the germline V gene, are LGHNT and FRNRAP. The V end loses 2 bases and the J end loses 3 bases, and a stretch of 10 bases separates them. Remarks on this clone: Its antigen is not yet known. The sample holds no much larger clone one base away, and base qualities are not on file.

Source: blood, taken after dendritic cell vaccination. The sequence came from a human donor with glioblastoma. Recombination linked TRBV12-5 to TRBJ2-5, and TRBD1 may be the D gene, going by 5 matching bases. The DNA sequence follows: TGTGCTAGTGGTTTGCCCCCGACAGAAGAGACCCAGTACTTC. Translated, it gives CASGLPPTEETQYF.